This TCR beta chain originates from a study of shared clonotypes between healthy human individuals. The CDR3 extends over 15 amino acids. Trimming shortened V by 6 bases and J by 2 bases, and 14 bases separated the two germline ends. Germline CDR1 and CDR2: MNHEY and SMNVEV (reference sequence). The assay ran at deep level. Using immunoSEQ multiplex PCR, the repertoire was profiled, and TCRdb retains in-frame clones only, with some absent. In the table there are about 800,000 clones, 96% of which are singletons. CD8 cells classed as naive were CD45RO-negative and positively selected for CCR7, excluding terminally differentiated effector memory CD45RA+ cells.

The TCR originated in a man aged 30-40 years in good health. The V call is TRBV27, the J call TRBJ1-5; no reliable D call. The sequenced sample consisted of naive CD8+ T cells sorted from blood. The CDR3 nucleotides read TGTGCCAGCAGCCCGTATAGCCTAGGCAATCAGCCCCAGCATTTT. It is translated as CASSPYSLGNQPQHF.